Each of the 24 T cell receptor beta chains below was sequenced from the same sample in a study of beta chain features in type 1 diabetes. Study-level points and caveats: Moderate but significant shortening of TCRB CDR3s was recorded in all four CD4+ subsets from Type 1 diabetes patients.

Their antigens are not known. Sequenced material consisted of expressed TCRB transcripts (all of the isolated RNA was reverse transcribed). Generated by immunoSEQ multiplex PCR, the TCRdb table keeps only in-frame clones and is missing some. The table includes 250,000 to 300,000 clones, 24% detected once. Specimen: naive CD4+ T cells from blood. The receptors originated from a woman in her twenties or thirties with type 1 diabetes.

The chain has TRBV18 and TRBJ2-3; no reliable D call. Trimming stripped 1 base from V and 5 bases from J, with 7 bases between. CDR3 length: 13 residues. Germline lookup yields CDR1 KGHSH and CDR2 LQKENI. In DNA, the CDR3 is TGTGCCAGCTCACCACGTTTCGGAGATACGCAGTATTTT. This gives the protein CASSPRFGDTQYF.

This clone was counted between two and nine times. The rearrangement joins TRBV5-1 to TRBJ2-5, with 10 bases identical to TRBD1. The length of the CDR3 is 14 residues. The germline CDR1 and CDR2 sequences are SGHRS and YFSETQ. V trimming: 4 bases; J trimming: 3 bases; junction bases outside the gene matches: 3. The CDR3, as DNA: TGCGCCAGCAGCCAGGGGACAGGGGAAGAGACCCAGTACTTC. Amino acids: CASSQGTGEETQYF.

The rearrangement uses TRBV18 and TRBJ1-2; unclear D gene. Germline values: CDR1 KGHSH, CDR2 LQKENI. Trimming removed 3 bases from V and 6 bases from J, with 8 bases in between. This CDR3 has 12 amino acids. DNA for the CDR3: TGTGCCAGCTCACCGACAATTGATGGCTACACCTTC. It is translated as CASSPTIDGYTF.

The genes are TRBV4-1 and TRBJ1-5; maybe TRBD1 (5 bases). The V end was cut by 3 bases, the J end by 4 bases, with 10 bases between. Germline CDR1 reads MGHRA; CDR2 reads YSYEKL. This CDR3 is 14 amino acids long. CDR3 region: CASSQGLLNQPQHF. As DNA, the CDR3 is TGCGCCAGCAGCCAGGGACTATTAAATCAGCCCCAGCATTTT.

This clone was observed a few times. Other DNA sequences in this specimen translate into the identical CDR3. CDR3 protein: CAWSVGAGDTDTQYF. The CDR3 coding sequence is TGTGCCTGGAGTGTAGGAGCGGGAGACACAGATACGCAGTATTTT. This chain connects TRBV30 to TRBJ2-3; TRBD2 aligns across 8 bases. The CDR3 loop spans 15 amino acids. With 0 bases clipped from V and 2 bases from J, the junction kept 4 bases outside the gene matches. Germline V gene data show CDR1 as GTSNPN and CDR2 as SVGIG (reference sequence).

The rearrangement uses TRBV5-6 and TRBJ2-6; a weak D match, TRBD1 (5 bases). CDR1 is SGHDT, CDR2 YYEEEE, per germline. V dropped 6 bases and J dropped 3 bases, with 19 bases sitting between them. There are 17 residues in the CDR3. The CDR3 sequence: CASTGGSGLFGANVLTF. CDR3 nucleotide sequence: TGTGCCAGCACAGGTGGGTCAGGGCTATTTGGGGCCAACGTCCTGACTTTC.

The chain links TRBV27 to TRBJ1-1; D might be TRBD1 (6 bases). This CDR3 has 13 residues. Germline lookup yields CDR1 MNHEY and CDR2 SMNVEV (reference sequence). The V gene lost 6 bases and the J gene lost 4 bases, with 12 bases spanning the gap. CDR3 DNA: TGTGCCAGCAGCAGACAGGTCCTCACTGAAGCTTTCTTT. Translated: CASSRQVLTEAFF.

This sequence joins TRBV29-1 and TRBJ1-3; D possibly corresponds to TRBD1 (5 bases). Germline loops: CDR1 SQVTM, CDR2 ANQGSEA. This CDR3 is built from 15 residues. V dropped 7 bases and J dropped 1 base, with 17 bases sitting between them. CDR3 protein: CSARGDSGSGNTIYF. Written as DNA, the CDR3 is TGCAGCGCAAGGGGCGACTCAGGGTCTGGAAACACCATATATTTT.

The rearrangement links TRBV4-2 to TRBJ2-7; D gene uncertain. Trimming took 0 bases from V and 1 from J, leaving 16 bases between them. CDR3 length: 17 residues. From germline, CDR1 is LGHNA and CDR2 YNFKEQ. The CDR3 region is CASSQDSGFISSYEQYF. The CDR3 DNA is TGTGCCAGCAGCCAAGATTCAGGCTTCATTTCGTCCTACGAGCAGTACTTC.

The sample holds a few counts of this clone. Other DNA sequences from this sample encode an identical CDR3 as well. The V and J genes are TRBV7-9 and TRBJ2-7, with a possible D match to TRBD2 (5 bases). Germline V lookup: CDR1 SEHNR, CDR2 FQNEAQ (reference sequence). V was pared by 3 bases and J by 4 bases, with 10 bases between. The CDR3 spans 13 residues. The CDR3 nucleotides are TGTGCCAGCAGCTTGGGAGTAGTGTACGAGCAGTACTTC. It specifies CASSLGVVYEQYF. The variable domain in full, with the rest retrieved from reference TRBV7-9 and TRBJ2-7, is DTGVSQNPRHKITKRGQNVTFRCDPISEHNRLYWYRQTLGQGPEFLTYFQNEAQLEKSRLLSDRFSAERPKGSFSTLEIQRTEQGDSAMYLCASSLGVVYEQYFGPGTRLTVT.

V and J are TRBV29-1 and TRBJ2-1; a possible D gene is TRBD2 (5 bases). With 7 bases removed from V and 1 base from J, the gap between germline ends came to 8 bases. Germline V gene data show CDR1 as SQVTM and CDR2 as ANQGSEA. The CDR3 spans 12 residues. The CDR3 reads CSDRRSYNEQFF. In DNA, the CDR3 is TGCAGCGACCGGAGGTCCTACAATGAGCAGTTCTTC.

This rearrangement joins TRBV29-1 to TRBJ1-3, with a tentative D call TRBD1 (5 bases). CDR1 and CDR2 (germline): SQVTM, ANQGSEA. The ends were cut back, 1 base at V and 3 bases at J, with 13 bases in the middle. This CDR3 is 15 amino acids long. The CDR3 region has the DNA TGCAGCGTTGAAGGTCAGGGTCGCGGTGGAAACACCATATATTTT. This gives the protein CSVEGQGRGGNTIYF.

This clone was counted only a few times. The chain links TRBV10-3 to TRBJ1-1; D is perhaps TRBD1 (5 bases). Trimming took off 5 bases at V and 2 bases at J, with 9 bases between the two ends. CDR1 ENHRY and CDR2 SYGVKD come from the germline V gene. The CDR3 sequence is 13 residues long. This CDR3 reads CAISLDRNTEAFF. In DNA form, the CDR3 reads TGTGCCATCAGTCTTGACAGAAACACTGAAGCTTTCTTT.

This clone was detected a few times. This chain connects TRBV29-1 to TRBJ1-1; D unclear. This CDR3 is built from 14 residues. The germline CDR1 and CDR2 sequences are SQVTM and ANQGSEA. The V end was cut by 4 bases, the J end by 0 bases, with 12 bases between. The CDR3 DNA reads TGCAGCGTTGTCCCCAGGTCCATGAACACTGAAGCTTTCTTT. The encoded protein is CSVVPRSMNTEAFF.

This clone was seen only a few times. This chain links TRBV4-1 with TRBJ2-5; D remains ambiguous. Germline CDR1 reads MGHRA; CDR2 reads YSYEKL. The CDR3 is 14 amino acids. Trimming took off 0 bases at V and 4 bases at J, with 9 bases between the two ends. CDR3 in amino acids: CASSQDAVRETQYF. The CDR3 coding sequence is TGCGCCAGCAGCCAAGATGCCGTGCGAGAGACCCAGTACTTC.

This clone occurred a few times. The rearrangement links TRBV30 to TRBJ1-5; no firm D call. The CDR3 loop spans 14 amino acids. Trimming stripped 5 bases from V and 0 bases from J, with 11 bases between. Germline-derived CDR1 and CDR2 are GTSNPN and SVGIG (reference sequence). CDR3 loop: CAWGRENSNQPQHF. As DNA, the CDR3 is TGTGCCTGGGGGAGAGAAAATAGCAATCAGCCCCAGCATTTT.

CDR3 loop: CASSNRTGGLNIQYF. The CDR3 region has the DNA TGTGCCAGCAGCAACCGGACAGGCGGATTGAACATTCAGTACTTC. The V gene is TRBV21-1, the J gene TRBJ2-4; the listed D gene, TRBD1, was not tested against the DNA. TRBV21-1 is a documented pseudogene. The CDR3 spans 15 residues.

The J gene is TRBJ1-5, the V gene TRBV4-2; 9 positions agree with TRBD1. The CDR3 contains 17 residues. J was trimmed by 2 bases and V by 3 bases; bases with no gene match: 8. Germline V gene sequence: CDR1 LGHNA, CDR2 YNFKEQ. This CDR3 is CASSQGQGGEGNQPQHF. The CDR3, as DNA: TGTGCCAGCAGCCAGGGACAGGGCGGAGAAGGCAATCAGCCCCAGCATTTT.

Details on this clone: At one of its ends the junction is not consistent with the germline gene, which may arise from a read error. CDR3 sequence reads: CASTPLSYEQYF. The CDR3 bases are TGTGCCAGCACCCCCCTCTCCTATGAGCAGTACTTC. V gene TRBV7-9 combines with J gene TRBJ2-7, with D unresolved. There are 12 residues in the CDR3. The germline CDR1 and CDR2 sequences are SEHNR and FQNEAQ (reference sequence).

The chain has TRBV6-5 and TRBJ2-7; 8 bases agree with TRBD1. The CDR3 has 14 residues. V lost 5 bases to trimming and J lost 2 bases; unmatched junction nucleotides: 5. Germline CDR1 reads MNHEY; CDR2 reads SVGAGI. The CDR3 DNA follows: TGTGCCAGCAGTGCAGACAGGGGCACCTACGAGCAGTACTTC. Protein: CASSADRGTYEQYF.

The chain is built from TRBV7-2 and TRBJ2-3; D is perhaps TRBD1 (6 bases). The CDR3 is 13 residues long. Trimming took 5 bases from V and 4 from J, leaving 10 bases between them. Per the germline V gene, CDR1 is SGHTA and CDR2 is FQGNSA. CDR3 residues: CASSVGTPDTQYF. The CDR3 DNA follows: TGTGCCAGCAGCGTCGGGACACCAGATACGCAGTATTTT.

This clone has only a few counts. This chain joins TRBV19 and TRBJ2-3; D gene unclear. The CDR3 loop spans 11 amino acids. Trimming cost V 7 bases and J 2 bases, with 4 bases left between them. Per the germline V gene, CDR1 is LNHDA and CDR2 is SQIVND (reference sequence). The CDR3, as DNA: TGTGCCAGTATCTCCACAGATACGCAGTATTTT. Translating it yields CASISTDTQYF. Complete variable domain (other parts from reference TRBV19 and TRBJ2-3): DGGITQSPKYLFRKEGQNVTLSCEQNLNHDAMYWYRQDPGQGLRLIYYSQIVNDFQKGDIAEGYSVSREKKESFPLTVTSAQKNPTAFYLCASISTDTQYFGPGTRLTVL.

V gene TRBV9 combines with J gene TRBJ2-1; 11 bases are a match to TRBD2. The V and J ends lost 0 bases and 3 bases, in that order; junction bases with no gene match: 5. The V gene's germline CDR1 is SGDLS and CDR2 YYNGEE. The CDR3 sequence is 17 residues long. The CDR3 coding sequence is TGTGCCAGCAGCGTAGCCTTAGGGACTAGCGGCTACAATGAGCAGTTCTTC. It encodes CASSVALGTSGYNEQFF.

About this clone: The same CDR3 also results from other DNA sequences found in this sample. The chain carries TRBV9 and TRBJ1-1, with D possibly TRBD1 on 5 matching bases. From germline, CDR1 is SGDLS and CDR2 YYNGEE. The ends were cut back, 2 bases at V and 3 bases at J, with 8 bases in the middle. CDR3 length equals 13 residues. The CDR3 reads CASSVQGDTEAFF. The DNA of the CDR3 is TGTGCCAGCAGCGTGCAGGGTGACACTGAAGCTTTCTTT.